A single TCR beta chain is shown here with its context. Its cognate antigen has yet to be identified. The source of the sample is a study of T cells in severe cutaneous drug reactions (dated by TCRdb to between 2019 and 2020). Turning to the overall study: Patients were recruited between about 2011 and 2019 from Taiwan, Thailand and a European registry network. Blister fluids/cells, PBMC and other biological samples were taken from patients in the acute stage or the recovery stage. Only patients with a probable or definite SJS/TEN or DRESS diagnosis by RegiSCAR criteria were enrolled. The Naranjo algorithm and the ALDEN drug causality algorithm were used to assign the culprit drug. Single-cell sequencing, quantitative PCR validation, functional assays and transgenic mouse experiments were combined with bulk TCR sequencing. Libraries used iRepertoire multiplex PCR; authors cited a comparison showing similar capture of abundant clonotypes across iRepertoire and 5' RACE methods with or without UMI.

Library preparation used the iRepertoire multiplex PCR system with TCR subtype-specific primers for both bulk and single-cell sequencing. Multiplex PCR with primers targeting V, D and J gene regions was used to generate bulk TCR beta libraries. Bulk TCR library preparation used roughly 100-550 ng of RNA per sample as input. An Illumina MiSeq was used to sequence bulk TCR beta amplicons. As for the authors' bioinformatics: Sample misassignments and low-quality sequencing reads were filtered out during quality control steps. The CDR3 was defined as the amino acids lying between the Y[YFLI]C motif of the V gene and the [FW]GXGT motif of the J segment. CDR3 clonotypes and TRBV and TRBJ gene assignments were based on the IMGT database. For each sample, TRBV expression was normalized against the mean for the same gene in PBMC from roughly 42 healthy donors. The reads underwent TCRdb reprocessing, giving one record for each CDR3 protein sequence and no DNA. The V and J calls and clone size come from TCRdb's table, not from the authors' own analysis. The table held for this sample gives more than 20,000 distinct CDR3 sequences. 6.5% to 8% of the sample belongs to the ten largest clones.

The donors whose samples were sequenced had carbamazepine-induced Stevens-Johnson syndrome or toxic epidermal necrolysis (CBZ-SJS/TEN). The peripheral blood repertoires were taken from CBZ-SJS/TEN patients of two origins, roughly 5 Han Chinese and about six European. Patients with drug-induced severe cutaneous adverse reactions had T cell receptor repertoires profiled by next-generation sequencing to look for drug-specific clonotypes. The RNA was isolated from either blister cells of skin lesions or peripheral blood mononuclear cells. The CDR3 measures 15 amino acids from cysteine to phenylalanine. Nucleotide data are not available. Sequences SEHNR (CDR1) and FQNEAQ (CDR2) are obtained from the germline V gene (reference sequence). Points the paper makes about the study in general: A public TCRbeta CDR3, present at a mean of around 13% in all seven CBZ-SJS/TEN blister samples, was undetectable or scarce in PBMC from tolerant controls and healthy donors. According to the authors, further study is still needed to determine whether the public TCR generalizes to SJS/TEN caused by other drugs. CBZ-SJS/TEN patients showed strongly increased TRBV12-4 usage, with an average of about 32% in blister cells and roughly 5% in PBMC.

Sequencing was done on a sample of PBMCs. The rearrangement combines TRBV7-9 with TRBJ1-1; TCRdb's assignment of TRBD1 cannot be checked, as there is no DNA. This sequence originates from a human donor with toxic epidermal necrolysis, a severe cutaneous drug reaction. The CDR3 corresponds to CASSMAGTANTEAFF.